The rows below give T cell receptor beta chains drawn from one sample of a study of OX40 agonist ivuxolimab in advanced cancers. Sequenced by immunoSEQ multiplex PCR; TCRdb stores in-frame clones only, minus some. The table includes about 55,000 clones, about 80% detected once. The sequencing here drew on CD4+ or CD8+ T cells sorted from blood, taken in a trial of the OX40 agonist ivuxolimab. These TCRs come from an adult with an advanced solid tumor such as melanoma, head and neck, liver or kidney cancer. Both conserved end residues are part of each CDR3. A D gene is named only where the DNA matches it firmly.

TRBD1,TRBJ2-2,TRBV6-1,CASSGDRAGELFF
-,TRBJ2-7,TRBV19,CASHNRGSYEQYF
TRBD1,TRBJ2-5,TRBV2,CASNRGYQETQYF
TRBD2,TRBJ2-5,TRBV28,CASSLMAGGQETQYF
TRBD1,TRBJ1-4,TRBV5-1,CASSPGGPNEKLFF
-,TRBJ2-3,TRBV14,CASSSLRTADTQYF
-,TRBJ1-5,TRBV19,CASSNPTGPSWDQPQHF
-,TRBJ1-3,TRBV5-6,CASSPAATVGNTIYF
-,TRBJ2-3,TRBV7-7,CASSLALANTQYF
-,TRBJ1-1,TRBV7-3,CASSFAGSTEAFF
TRBD1,TRBJ2-7,TRBV5-1,CASSLGGGQGSQEQYF
TRBD1,TRBJ2-2,TRBV10-1,CASTRDRNTGELFF
TRBD2,TRBJ2-7,TRBV11-2,CASSSFAAGGREQYF
-,TRBJ1-1,TRBV29-1,CSVSGTVNTEAFF
TRBD1,TRBJ2-5,TRBV19,CASNGNRGRGTQYF
-,TRBJ2-5,TRBV15,CATSRGYREAQYF
-,TRBJ1-2,TRBV19,CASSPRAAGYTF
-,TRBJ2-3,TRBV5-1,CASSLSGSTSTDTQYF
-,TRBJ1-3,TRBV27,CASSLSGTRDTIYF
TRBD2,TRBJ2-7,TRBV13,CASSFSPGLAGPYEQYF
TRBD2,TRBJ2-5,TRBV18,CASSPSGLAGGETQYF
TRBD1,TRBJ1-3,TRBV4-3,CASSSMTGSSGNTIYF
TRBD1,TRBJ1-4,TRBV2,CASSVRGQGAGKLFF
-,TRBJ2-7,TRBV11-1,CASSLGAESGAHEQYF
-,TRBJ2-5,TRBV19,CASSPLGLIALSQETQYF
TRBD2,TRBJ2-3,TRBV9,CASSVGIAGGNTDTQYF
TRBD1,TRBJ2-2,TRBV27,CASSLKGQGTNTGELFF
TRBD2,TRBJ2-5,TRBV7-8,CASSLDRISGALQETQYF
-,TRBJ1-1,TRBV28,CASLPGGGRNTEAFF
-,TRBJ2-5,TRBV18,CASSPAQVHQETQYF
-,TRBJ1-2,TRBV28,CASSLSGYGYTF
-,TRBJ1-5,TRBV5-1,CASSLDSDSNQPQHF
TRBD1,TRBJ1-1,TRBV18,CASSPLSGTGGRGTEAFF
TRBD1,TRBJ2-2,TRBV11-3,CASSQTGTTGELFF
-,TRBJ2-2,TRBV27,CASSSVESFNTGELFF
TRBD1,TRBJ1-5,TRBV19,CAGGDRIGQPQHF
TRBD1,TRBJ1-4,TRBV6-1,CASRQGAGNEKLFF
-,TRBJ1-4,TRBV2,CASRQHLNEKLFF
-,TRBJ2-7,TRBV6-1,CASSEEAGASSYEQYF
TRBD1,TRBJ2-5,TRBV7-2,CASSPGGQGQETQYF
-,TRBJ1-2,TRBV18,CASSLGRAPGGYTF
-,TRBJ2-2,TRBV9,CASSVDPNTGELFF
-,TRBJ2-1,TRBV2,CASSGGGGAVDEQFF
TRBD2,TRBJ2-7,TRBV2,CASLSGRGREQYF
-,TRBJ2-5,TRBV21-1,CASSTTSGFQETQYF
-,TRBJ2-7,TRBV19,CASALGVGSYEQYF
-,TRBJ1-5,TRBV6-1,CASSDRVNQPQHF
TRBD1,TRBJ1-4,TRBV7-2,CASSHSTTGFGEKLFF
-,TRBJ1-1,TRBV11-2,CASSAERGGFEAFF
-,TRBJ1-5,TRBV28,CASGQLNQPQHF
-,TRBJ2-7,TRBV7-2,CASSLGPELNGEQYF
-,TRBJ1-4,TRBV19,CATHLGQLATNEKLFF
-,TRBJ1-4,TRBV19,CASSITVGNHEKLFF
TRBD2,TRBJ2-5,TRBV5-1,CASSLNSRGGETQYF
TRBD1,TRBJ1-5,TRBV2,CASSQDRGVQPQHF
-,TRBJ2-5,TRBV7-2,CASSLASSGRQETQYF
-,TRBJ2-1,TRBV28,CASSSPGGGRYEQFF
-,TRBJ1-2,TRBV28,CATQFYGYTF